This T cell receptor beta chain derives from a study of shared clonotypes between healthy human individuals. Deep was the level used in running the assay. Only in-frame clones appear in the TCRdb table, and some are missing; sequencing was by immunoSEQ multiplex PCR. This table holds roughly 2.1 million clones, about 93% found once. The CDR3 covers 16 residues. Trimming cost V 2 bases and J 4 bases, with 12 bases left between them. The germline gives CDR1 SGHVS, CDR2 FQNEAQ. Naive-designated CD8 cells lacked CD45RO, were positively enriched for CCR7, and omitted terminally differentiated effector memory CD45RA+ cells.

The receptor comes from a man aged 18 to 35 in good health. Some clones in this sample may be carry-over from other donors' samples. The chain employs TRBV7-8 and TRBJ2-6; D is possibly TRBD1 (6 bases). The sample was naive CD8+ T cells from PBMCs. The CDR3 here is CASSLRWGRGANVLTF. Here the CDR3 DNA reads TGTGCCAGCAGCTTAAGATGGGGGCGCGGGGCCAACGTCCTGACTTTC. Using reference TRBV7-8 and TRBJ2-6 for the parts outside the CDR3, the full variable domain is GAGVSQSPRYKVAKRGQDVALRCDPISGHVSLFWYQQALGQGPEFLTYFQNEAQLDKSGLPSDRFFAERPEGSVSTLKIQRTQQEDSAVYLCASSLRWGRGANVLTFGAGSRLTVL.